This T cell receptor (beta chain) is from a study of T cell responses to AZD1222 COVID-19 vaccine. Whole-study findings and limits: Across spike, vaccine-associated CD4 TCRs were found, dominant at 160-218 and 743-854. Unmutated variant regions reportedly attract nearly half of all spike-specific TCRs. Donors skewed white British and female; clonal diversity was possibly underestimated.

To note about this clone: Its specificity is unknown.

V gave up 4 bases and J gave up 0 bases, with 8 bases separating them. CDR1 is SGHDT and CDR2 is YYEEEE in the germline V gene. The CDR3 contains 15 residues. This table comes from immunoSEQ multiplex PCR, and its TCRdb copy is limited to in-frame clones, with some not included. The sample holds 130,000 to 150,000 clones; 70% to 90% are singletons and the top ten take approximately 5.1%. The sequenced sample was peripheral blood, obtained 28 days after the second dose of the MenACWY control vaccine. The receptor comes from an adult who received the MenACWY meningococcal vaccine as a control. The J gene is TRBJ2-6, the V gene TRBV5-6, with D perhaps matching TRBD2 (6 bases). CDR3 in DNA: TGTGCCAGCAGCCGGGGACTCTCTGGGGCCAACGTCCTGACTTTC. It codes for CASSRGLSGANVLTF.